This T cell receptor beta chain was retrieved from a study of cytomegalovirus exposure and HLA in healthy donors (dated by TCRdb to 2016 to 2017). Background on the whole study: An earlier analysis of several hundred of the donors reported around 280 Gb of sequence data and some 110 million unique TCR beta sequences obtained from around 170 million T cells. Along with the approximately 650-subject first cohort, a separate validation cohort of around 120 different subjects was used. An earlier analysis of around 580 of the donors used high-throughput TCR beta sequencing to judge whether each TCR beta V gene segment behaved as functional or pseudogenic. HLA typing included class I and class II loci at four-digit resolution. Several DR-DQ haplotypes were treated as single units for association and clustering because of strong linkage in the cohort. A later genetic analysis took genome-wide SNP genotypes for about 55% of the 666 donors and used that subset as a discovery cohort. An early release covering 550 to 650 HLA-typed donors comprised roughly 300 gigabases of sequencing data and around 85 million unique TCR sequences. Using immunosequencing, the study profiled T cell repertoires from about 650 subjects and related those repertoires to cytomegalovirus serostatus. Among some 410 genotyped donors of the cohort, an average of about 240,000 unique TCR beta nucleotide sequences were sequenced per donor, roughly 18% of them non-productive. To study patterns of TCR occurrence, a later analysis re-analyzed previously published TCR beta repertoires from more than 550 donors and added high-resolution HLA genotyping. Typing coverage differed by locus: A, B, C, DRB1 and DQB1 were typed in roughly 620-630 donors, DQA1 in 500 to 550, DPA1 in 600 to 610, and DPB1 in just under 490. Rather than drawing on any new phenotypic data, the later analysis identified candidate immune exposures from TCR beta sequences and the way those sequences occurred across donors. To predict cytomegalovirus infection status, the study brought together high-throughput TCR immunosequencing, statistical association of individual TCRs with disease status, and machine learning. Among the roughly 400 genotyped donors, around 81% belonged to the genetic ancestry cluster associated with self-reported Caucasian donors. Alongside the repertoire data, information on donor age, sex, ethnicity and CMV serostatus was compiled. All discovery cohort repertoires had been generated using a single sequencing platform. The study was designed to test whether signatures of past pathogen exposure could be identified by cataloging public T cell receptors.

The cohort comprised 666 healthy bone marrow donors. All cohort members were sampled while nominally healthy, although unrecorded immune exposures were likely present. The donor was CMV seropositive and belonged to the group of 250 to 300 seropositive cohort members. Each donor provided a peripheral blood sample, and peripheral blood mononuclear cells were used for TCR beta sequencing. Genomic DNA extraction from the blood cell samples was performed with the Qiagen DNeasy Blood Extraction Kit. Based on the germline V gene, the CDR1 and CDR2 sequences are MNHNS and SASEGT. The CDR3 covers 16 residues, taking in both the cysteine and the phenylalanine. Only the CDR3 portion is preserved as DNA: 48 bases, with reading frame beginning at the first base. The junction shows trimming of 4 bases on V and 14 bases on J, plus 26 bases between the germline ends. Library preparation used the immunoSEQ multiplex PCR assay. For the multiplex PCR, a mixture combining 60 forward primers for TCR Vbeta segments and 13 reverse primers for TCR Jbeta segments was used. A multiplex PCR assay on genomic DNA amplified the CDR3 region of rearranged TCR beta genes. Amplified TCR beta libraries were sequenced as 87-base-pair reads on the Illumina HiSeq System. The study's own analysis went as follows. Across the 700 or so repertoires, a later analysis counted tens of millions of unique TCR beta chains, 9 million to 14 million of which were shared by at least two donors. Raw reads were error-corrected and collapsed into unique sequences with a nearest-neighbor algorithm that merged closely related sequences to remove PCR and sequencing errors. To assign V, D and J gene segments, CDR3 sequences were aligned to IMGT reference sequences. For a sequence to be retained, at least a six-nucleotide match to both a V gene segment and a J gene segment was required. Rearrangements were classified as productive when the CDR3 lacked stop codons and remained in frame with V and J, and all other rearrangements were classified as non-productive. CDR3 was defined according to IMGT convention as the region running from the second conserved V-encoded cysteine to the conserved J-encoded phenylalanine. The earlier analysis of 500 to 600 of the donors excluded sequences that lacked an unambiguous match to a single V gene segment. An earlier analysis of over 450 of the donors classified V segments as functional when productive rearrangements were above 56.7% and as segregating when the standard deviation between donors was above 5%. A statistical classification framework was built to diagnose cytomegalovirus status from the catalog of TCR beta chain sequences. A later analysis assigned V and J genes by comparing TCR nucleotide sequences with IMGT/GENE-DB human TR gene sequences. In a later analysis, CDR3 sequences and most-parsimonious VDJ recombination scenarios were assigned using the TCRdist pipeline. In a later analysis, each TCR beta chain was defined by its CDR3 amino acid sequence together with its V-gene family, and reads without a unique V-gene family were excluded. To address suspected cross-contamination and a sequencing artifact, a later analysis removed 550 to 750 highly shared, low-generation-probability nucleotide sequences. For each public chain, a later analysis derived a clonal expansion index from normalized ranks of inferred template counts within each repertoire. In a later analysis, generation probabilities were computed with a VDJ recombination model fitted to out-of-frame rearrangements, and the resulting probabilities were checked against IGoR. In a later analysis, hypergeometric tests were used to score TCR-TCR, TCR-HLA and TCR-CMV co-occurrence, with a repertoire-size bias correction applied to TCR pairs. A later analysis estimated false discovery rates by permuting HLA or CMV assignments 20 times. In a later analysis, co-occurring TCRs were grouped using DBSCAN, and TCRdist sequence similarity was added for clustering within HLA-allele-positive subsets. Repertoires with fewer than 30,000 or more than 120,000 public chains were left out of co-occurrence clustering, as were four to six repertoires with anomalous nucleotide sharing. The immuneACCESS repertoire file appears here via TCRdb, limited to in-frame rearrangements. These files lack a portion of the clones; in checked studies, under half of the deficit traces to unresolved V genes, and the cause of the others is not known. V and J calls plus clone size are reproduced from that table; the DNA served to infer D and trimming. Here the sample has about 140,000 clones; around 82% occur a single time. Of the sample, about 2.5% is held by the ten largest clones.

What the work shows at the level of the full study, not this receptor alone: A group of highly shared sequence variants was considered likely to be a technical artifact of the sequencing pipeline. Presence/absence analyses assumed roughly uniform sequencing depth across donors, an assumption that may not hold. Over 15 rarely observed V segments, including chromosome 9 orphons, were excluded from the earlier analysis of almost 600 of the donors because counts were too low. In a later analysis, TCR association rates were found to vary across HLA loci, with the most associated TCRs seen for DRB1 alleles and the fewest for HLA-C alleles. Correlated functional status among segregating V segments might reflect linkage disequilibrium, but an unknown experimental factor could not be ruled out. In this cohort, only TCR beta chains were sequenced, and detectable features were limited by the absence of alpha or paired-chain data. Assigning TCR associations to individual alleles was difficult when HLA alleles, especially DR and DQ, strongly co-occurred. In a later analysis, HLA-associated TCR beta chains showed more clonal expansion and lower generation probabilities than non-associated chains that were equally common. In an earlier analysis of fewer than 750 of the donors, most TCR beta V segments were observed in productive rearrangements about 87% or about 30% of the time, broadly matching IMGT annotations. It was suggested by the authors that the approach could potentially be generalized to other disease states and immunological phenotypes. Cytomegalovirus status was reported to be diagnosed by the classifier with high specificity and sensitivity in both the original and validation cohorts. Most TCR sequences were seen in very few donors, while some public TCRs were found in many individuals. Several of the top co-occurrence clusters appeared to be linked to parvovirus B19, influenza, CMV and Epstein-Barr virus, according to a later analysis. The 87-base-pair reads could not distinguish some IMGT-functional V segments, including TRBV6-2 and TRBV6-3, so those segments were excluded. Specific HLA alleles were associated with over 15,000 TCR beta sequences at a false discovery rate of 0.05 in a later analysis. A later analysis found that most CMV-associated TCR beta chains appeared HLA-restricted, with HLA associations seemingly driven largely by CMV exposure. A few of the identified cytomegalovirus-associated TCR beta chains were confirmed in vitro to be specific for cytomegalovirus antigens. Immune exposure information for the cohort was limited to CMV serostatus. V-gene and J-gene trimming of TCR beta chains was associated with a missense DCLRE1C variant in a later genetic analysis, and the association was replicated in an independent cohort. A further reported finding was that TCR beta sequences accurately predicted the HLA-A and HLA-B alleles for most subjects in the first cohort. Because HLA typing was unavailable for some donors at each locus, only the typed subset was used in association tests. Compared with the roughly 700-donor mean, donors in an Asian-associated ancestry cluster had fewer N-insertions in productive TCRs, according to a later genetic analysis. In the study, some 160 TCR beta chains were listed as associated with cytomegalovirus.

This clone was detected once. The antigen this receptor binds is unknown. No base-level quality is on record; no much larger clone is a single base apart. This TCR was sampled from a woman between 18 and 29 years old in good health and CMV-seropositive. The rearranged chain carries TRBV6-1 and TRBJ1-4, and possibly TRBD1, on 6 matching bases. Specimen: PBMCs. This receptor carries the CDR3 CASSGKQGDVVARLFF. The nucleotide sequence is given as TGTGCCAGCAGTGGAAAACAGGGAGACGTGGTTGCTCGGCTGTTTTTT.